This TCR beta chain appears in the sequencing data of a study of OX40 agonist ivuxolimab in advanced cancers. Losses at the gene ends were 2 bases for V and 8 bases for J; bases not matched to a gene: 5. The CDR3 is 13 residues long. Germline values: CDR1 GTSNPN, CDR2 SVGIG (reference sequence). Clones were read by immunoSEQ multiplex PCR, and TCRdb kept only the in-frame ones, dropping some. The repertoire holds roughly 70,000 clones, with about nine tenths as singletons. The chain has TRBV30 and TRBJ1-2; 10 bases map to TRBD1. The receptor was derived from an adult with an advanced solid tumor such as melanoma, head and neck, liver or kidney cancer. Sequences were derived from CD4+ or CD8+ T cells sorted from blood, sampled in a trial of the OX40 agonist ivuxolimab. The CDR3 DNA is TGTGCCTGGAGTATCCGGGACAGGGGAGGCTACACCTTC. The encoded protein is CAWSIRDRGGYTF.